This T cell receptor beta chain was recorded in a study of OX40 agonist ivuxolimab in advanced cancers. The study in broad terms: Ivuxolimab was an agonistic, fully human IgG2 monoclonal antibody directed against OX40 (CD134), a costimulatory receptor. Intravenous ivuxolimab was administered to patients every 2 weeks at six dose levels: 0.01, 0.1, 0.3, 1.5, 3 and 10 mg/kg. Of the roughly 50 dose-escalation patients, hepatocellular carcinoma was present in roughly 19, melanoma in roughly 15, renal cell carcinoma in 9 and head and neck cancer in 9. In the dose-escalation cohort, nearly 85% of patients were male, and the mean age was approximately 60 years with a range of 23 to 79. Prior anti-PD-1, anti-PD-L1 or anti-CTLA-4 therapy was permitted, and checkpoint inhibitors had been received by about two fifths of dose-escalation patients. Three dose-escalation patients achieved partial responses, one with hepatocellular carcinoma and two with cutaneous melanoma. The purpose of peripheral TCRbeta sequencing was to test whether ivuxolimab changed TCR sequence diversity and led to clonal T-cell expansion. The monotherapy dose-escalation portion (N of about 57 patients) of the phase I ivuxolimab trial is reported in the paper.

Points the paper makes about the study in general: In partial responders in the 0.1-3.0 mg/kg groups, normalized peripheral clonal expansion was found to be among the lowest, especially among CD8+ T cells. On average, CD8+ T cells showed more expanded clones than CD4+ T cells after ivuxolimab. Low levels of normalized T-cell clonal expansion were also seen in some nonresponding patients. Antigen specificity was not determined for the clonally expanded peripheral T cells. Clonal expansion of both CD4+ and CD8+ blood T cells was observed from baseline to week 6 at doses 0.1 to 3.0 mg/kg.

For sequencing of the TCRbeta CDR3 region, genomic DNA was extracted from the sorted cells. The immunoSEQ Assay was used to sequence the TCRbeta CDR3 regions. TCRdb retrieved this table from immuneACCESS and kept in-frame rearrangements only. Not all clones are present; in checked studies, unresolved V genes account for under half, and no reason is known for the remainder. The sample contains 40,000 to 55,000 clones, roughly 88% of them found a single time. The top ten hold around 3.5% of the sample. V lost 0 bases and J lost 4 bases; the stretch between them is 5 bases long. As encoded in the germline V gene, CDR1 is SQVTM while CDR2 is ANQGSEA. The CDR3 spans 12 residues, from the cysteine through the phenylalanine. The read is trimmed to its CDR3 DNA, 36 bases read in frame from base 1. As for this clone: Its antigen is not yet known. Per-base qualities were not stored, and no clone one base away is much larger.

Patients with autoimmune disease history or receiving systemic immunosuppression were excluded from the trial. Peripheral blood for TCR sequencing was drawn from every dose cohort at baseline, at cycle 4 day 1 and at cycle 7 day 1. Samples came from an open-label, multicenter, first-in-human phase I dose-escalation trial of ivuxolimab. The trial enrolled adults with locally advanced or metastatic head and neck squamous cell, hepatocellular, melanoma or renal cell carcinoma. Before TCR sequencing, CD4+ and CD8+ T cells were separately sorted from peripheral blood. The origin of this receptor is an adult with an advanced solid tumor such as melanoma, head and neck, liver or kidney cancer. This specimen was CD4+ or CD8+ T cells sorted from blood, taken in a trial of the OX40 agonist ivuxolimab. The rearranged chain carries TRBV29-1 and TRBJ2-3, with the D gene call left open. For the CDR3, the sequence is CSVEESSDTQYF. The DNA sequence reads TGCAGCGTTGAAGAAAGCTCAGATACGCAGTATTTT.